This is a list of T cell receptor beta chains from one sample in a study of T cell responses to AZD1222 COVID-19 vaccine. Generated by immunoSEQ multiplex PCR, the TCRdb table keeps only in-frame clones and is missing some. The sample shows about 110,000 clones, about 88% of them seen only once. The sequences come from peripheral blood, collected on day 0 of AZD1222 vaccination. The receptors were sampled from an adult in good health. CDR3s include the opening cysteine and the closing phenylalanine or tryptophan. Each record gives: J gene, V gene, D gene, clone size, CDR3 protein, CDR3 DNA. The D gene is left open where the match is weak. Only some rows state a clone size, as once, few, many or a class for expanded clones.

j_call: TRBJ2-3; v_call: TRBV5-6; d_call: TRBD2; clone_size: -; cdr3_aa: CASSPAGREADTQYF; cdr3_nt: TGTGCCAGCAGCCCTGCAGGGAGGGAAGCAGATACGCAGTATTTT
j_call: TRBJ2-4; v_call: TRBV7-2; d_call: TRBD1; clone_size: -; cdr3_aa: CASSLGGQKNIQYF; cdr3_nt: TGTGCCAGCAGCTTAGGGGGACAGAAAAACATTCAGTACTTC
j_call: TRBJ1-2; v_call: TRBV24-1; d_call: TRBD1; clone_size: -; cdr3_aa: CATSDRDRDGYTF; cdr3_nt: TGTGCCACCAGTGATCGGGACAGGGATGGCTACACCTTC
j_call: TRBJ2-1; v_call: TRBV29-1; d_call: -; clone_size: -; cdr3_aa: CSVEESQESGEQFF; cdr3_nt: TGCAGCGTTGAAGAAAGTCAGGAGAGTGGTGAGCAGTTCTTC
j_call: TRBJ2-7; v_call: TRBV24-1; d_call: -; clone_size: -; cdr3_aa: CATSRGDYEQYF; cdr3_nt: TGTGCCACCTCACGAGGGGATTACGAGCAGTACTTC
j_call: TRBJ2-7; v_call: TRBV10-2; d_call: -; clone_size: -; cdr3_aa: CASRAGSNYEQYF; cdr3_nt: TGCGCCAGCAGGGCAGGTAGCAACTACGAGCAGTACTTC
j_call: TRBJ1-3; v_call: TRBV10-3; d_call: -; clone_size: -; cdr3_aa: CAISEEPGNTIYF; cdr3_nt: TGTGCCATCAGTGAAGAGCCGGGAAACACCATATATTTT
j_call: TRBJ1-5; v_call: TRBV4-1; d_call: TRBD1; clone_size: -; cdr3_aa: CASSQEVPGQGHQPQHF; cdr3_nt: TGCGCCAGCAGCCAAGAAGTTCCCGGACAGGGTCATCAGCCCCAGCATTTT
j_call: TRBJ1-1; v_call: TRBV6-5; d_call: -; clone_size: -; cdr3_aa: CASSYHREGNWGEAFF; cdr3_nt: TGTGCCAGCAGTTATCACAGGGAGGGGAATTGGGGTGAAGCTTTCTTT
j_call: TRBJ2-2; v_call: TRBV7-8; d_call: TRBD1; clone_size: -; cdr3_aa: CASSRRPGTANTGELFF; cdr3_nt: TGTGCCAGCAGCCGACGTCCCGGGACAGCCAACACCGGGGAGCTGTTTTTT
j_call: TRBJ1-4; v_call: TRBV19; d_call: TRBD1; clone_size: -; cdr3_aa: CASSLRDRGLRTNEKLFF; cdr3_nt: TGTGCCAGTAGCCTCCGGGACAGGGGGCTGAGGACTAATGAAAAACTGTTTTTT
j_call: TRBJ1-6; v_call: TRBV19; d_call: -; clone_size: -; cdr3_aa: CASSMSSGGNSPLHF; cdr3_nt: TGTGCCAGTAGTATGTCCTCGGGGGGAAATTCACCCCTCCACTTT
j_call: TRBJ2-3; v_call: TRBV19; d_call: -; clone_size: -; cdr3_aa: CASSNLETDTQYF; cdr3_nt: TGTGCCAGTAGCAACCTCGAGACAGATACGCAGTATTTT
j_call: TRBJ1-2; v_call: TRBV4-1; d_call: -; clone_size: -; cdr3_aa: CASSQEQELNNYGYTF; cdr3_nt: TGCGCCAGCAGCCAAGAGCAGGAGCTCAATAACTATGGCTACACCTTC
j_call: TRBJ1-2; v_call: TRBV10-3; d_call: -; clone_size: -; cdr3_aa: CAISKPIATETYGYTF; cdr3_nt: TGTGCCATCAGTAAGCCCATCGCGACAGAGACCTATGGCTACACCTTC
j_call: TRBJ1-6; v_call: TRBV12-3/TRBV12-4; d_call: TRBD1; clone_size: -; cdr3_aa: CASAGTGNSPLHF; cdr3_nt: TGTGCCAGTGCGGGGACAGGAAATTCACCCCTCCACTTT
j_call: TRBJ1-3; v_call: TRBV4-1; d_call: -; clone_size: -; cdr3_aa: CASSQDFVGNTIYF; cdr3_nt: TGCGCCAGCAGCCAAGATTTTGTAGGAAACACCATATATTTT
j_call: TRBJ1-1; v_call: TRBV24-1; d_call: -; clone_size: -; cdr3_aa: CATSDSSRGKRTEAFF; cdr3_nt: TGTGCCACCAGTGATTCAAGCAGGGGCAAAAGGACTGAAGCTTTCTTT
j_call: TRBJ2-3; v_call: TRBV6-1; d_call: -; clone_size: -; cdr3_aa: CASSERRGGDTQYF; cdr3_nt: TGTGCCAGCAGTGAACGCAGGGGAGGGGATACGCAGTATTTT
j_call: TRBJ1-5; v_call: TRBV29-1; d_call: -; clone_size: -; cdr3_aa: CSVGDTDQPQHF; cdr3_nt: TGCAGCGTTGGGGACACCGATCAGCCCCAGCATTTT
j_call: TRBJ2-2; v_call: TRBV18; d_call: -; clone_size: -; cdr3_aa: CASSPGKEAGELFF; cdr3_nt: TGTGCCAGCTCACCAGGGAAGGAGGCCGGGGAGCTGTTTTTT
j_call: TRBJ1-5; v_call: TRBV2; d_call: -; clone_size: few; cdr3_aa: CASRPRGGSNQPQHF; cdr3_nt: TGTGCCAGCAGACCTCGCGGGGGGTCAAATCAGCCCCAGCATTTT
j_call: TRBJ1-2; v_call: TRBV29-1; d_call: -; clone_size: -; cdr3_aa: CSVVGGSTTNYGYTF; cdr3_nt: TGCAGCGTTGTAGGGGGAAGTACCACTAACTATGGCTACACCTTC
j_call: TRBJ2-1; v_call: TRBV9; d_call: -; clone_size: -; cdr3_aa: CASSRESSSYNEQFF; cdr3_nt: TGTGCCAGCAGTCGGGAGTCTAGCTCCTACAATGAGCAGTTCTTC
j_call: TRBJ1-5; v_call: TRBV7-2; d_call: -; clone_size: -; cdr3_aa: CASSHEGPRGLAQHF; cdr3_nt: TGTGCCAGCAGCCATGAGGGGCCCCGTGGTTTGGCCCAGCATTTT
j_call: TRBJ1-1; v_call: TRBV9; d_call: TRBD1; clone_size: once; cdr3_aa: CASSARQGANTEAFF; cdr3_nt: TGTGCCAGCAGCGCGCGACAGGGAGCGAACACTGAAGCTTTCTTT
j_call: TRBJ2-2; v_call: TRBV6-5; d_call: -; clone_size: -; cdr3_aa: CASTLTPAGELFF; cdr3_nt: TGTGCCAGCACCCTAACCCCCGCCGGGGAGCTGTTTTTT
j_call: TRBJ2-1; v_call: TRBV30; d_call: TRBD2; clone_size: -; cdr3_aa: CAWSVRGGRYNEQFF; cdr3_nt: TGTGCCTGGAGTGTACGGGGGGGCCGCTACAATGAGCAGTTCTTC
j_call: TRBJ1-4; v_call: TRBV5-1; d_call: -; clone_size: -; cdr3_aa: CASSVKGKELFF; cdr3_nt: TGCGCCAGCAGCGTGAAAGGGAAGGAACTGTTTTTT
j_call: TRBJ2-3; v_call: TRBV5-5; d_call: -; clone_size: -; cdr3_aa: CASSIRDTIDTQYF; cdr3_nt: TGTGCCAGCAGCATCCGGGACACGATAGATACGCAGTATTTT
j_call: TRBJ1-1; v_call: TRBV7-9; d_call: -; clone_size: -; cdr3_aa: CANSPWGRENTEAFF; cdr3_nt: TGTGCCAACTCCCCCTGGGGCAGAGAGAACACTGAAGCTTTCTTT
j_call: TRBJ2-7; v_call: TRBV9; d_call: -; clone_size: -; cdr3_aa: CASSVGRAGSSSYEQYF; cdr3_nt: TGTGCCAGCAGCGTAGGGAGGGCGGGTTCCAGCTCCTACGAGCAGTACTTC
j_call: TRBJ1-1; v_call: TRBV5-1; d_call: TRBD1; clone_size: few; cdr3_aa: CASSLETGGRTEAFF; cdr3_nt: TGCGCCAGCAGCTTGGAGACAGGGGGGCGGACTGAAGCTTTCTTT
j_call: TRBJ2-7; v_call: TRBV9; d_call: -; clone_size: -; cdr3_aa: CASSPRMGEQYF; cdr3_nt: TGTGCCAGCAGCCCGCGTATGGGTGAGCAGTACTTC
j_call: TRBJ2-1; v_call: TRBV7-6; d_call: TRBD2; clone_size: -; cdr3_aa: CASSRVGAGEGYNEQFF; cdr3_nt: TGTGCCAGCAGCCGGGTGGGAGCGGGAGAAGGGTACAATGAGCAGTTCTTC
j_call: TRBJ1-1; v_call: TRBV27; d_call: -; clone_size: once; cdr3_aa: CASSLNTRTEAFF; cdr3_nt: TGTGCCAGCAGTTTAAATACTCGTACTGAAGCTTTCTTT
j_call: TRBJ1-6; v_call: TRBV7-2; d_call: -; clone_size: -; cdr3_aa: CASSLKGTVLHF; cdr3_nt: TGTGCCAGCAGCTTAAAGGGCACCGTGCTCCACTTT
j_call: TRBJ2-5; v_call: TRBV6-1; d_call: TRBD1; clone_size: -; cdr3_aa: CASSETPGGWQETQYF; cdr3_nt: TGTGCCAGCAGTGAAACCCCAGGGGGTTGGCAAGAGACCCAGTACTTC
j_call: TRBJ1-5; v_call: TRBV6-1; d_call: -; clone_size: few; cdr3_aa: CASSEFGGSNQPQHF; cdr3_nt: TGTGCCAGCAGTGAATTTGGGGGTAGCAATCAGCCCCAGCATTTT
j_call: TRBJ1-1; v_call: TRBV11-3; d_call: -; clone_size: -; cdr3_aa: CASSSDPVGEAFF; cdr3_nt: TGTGCCAGCAGCTCCGACCCAGTGGGCGAAGCTTTCTTT
j_call: TRBJ2-7; v_call: TRBV7-6; d_call: TRBD2; clone_size: once; cdr3_aa: CASSPRQIAGINYEQYF; cdr3_nt: TGTGCCAGCAGCCCCCGCCAAATAGCGGGAATAAATTACGAGCAGTACTTC
j_call: TRBJ2-3; v_call: TRBV25-1; d_call: -; clone_size: -; cdr3_aa: CASSEGGSTDTQYF; cdr3_nt: TGTGCCAGCAGTGAAGGTGGAAGCACAGATACGCAGTATTTT
j_call: TRBJ2-3; v_call: TRBV2; d_call: TRBD1; clone_size: -; cdr3_aa: CASSATGGGTDTQYF; cdr3_nt: TGTGCCAGCAGTGCAACAGGGGGCGGGACAGATACGCAGTATTTT
j_call: TRBJ1-2; v_call: TRBV30; d_call: -; clone_size: -; cdr3_aa: CAWSGGPRGHGYTF; cdr3_nt: TGTGCCTGGAGTGGGGGACCGCGGGGTCACGGCTACACCTTC
j_call: TRBJ2-7; v_call: TRBV18; d_call: TRBD1; clone_size: -; cdr3_aa: CASSLGTGRGPYEQYF; cdr3_nt: TGTGCCAGCTCACTCGGGACAGGGAGAGGCCCCTACGAGCAGTACTTC
j_call: TRBJ1-2; v_call: TRBV19; d_call: -; clone_size: -; cdr3_aa: CASTHTGNYGYTF; cdr3_nt: TGTGCCAGTACCCACACAGGGAACTATGGCTACACCTTC
j_call: TRBJ1-1; v_call: TRBV5-6; d_call: -; clone_size: -; cdr3_aa: CASSRTIATEAFF; cdr3_nt: TGTGCCAGCAGCCGCACTATAGCCACTGAAGCTTTCTTT
j_call: TRBJ1-1; v_call: TRBV7-9; d_call: TRBD1; clone_size: once; cdr3_aa: CASSHQGGNTEAFF; cdr3_nt: TGTGCCAGCAGCCACCAGGGGGGGAACACTGAAGCTTTCTTT